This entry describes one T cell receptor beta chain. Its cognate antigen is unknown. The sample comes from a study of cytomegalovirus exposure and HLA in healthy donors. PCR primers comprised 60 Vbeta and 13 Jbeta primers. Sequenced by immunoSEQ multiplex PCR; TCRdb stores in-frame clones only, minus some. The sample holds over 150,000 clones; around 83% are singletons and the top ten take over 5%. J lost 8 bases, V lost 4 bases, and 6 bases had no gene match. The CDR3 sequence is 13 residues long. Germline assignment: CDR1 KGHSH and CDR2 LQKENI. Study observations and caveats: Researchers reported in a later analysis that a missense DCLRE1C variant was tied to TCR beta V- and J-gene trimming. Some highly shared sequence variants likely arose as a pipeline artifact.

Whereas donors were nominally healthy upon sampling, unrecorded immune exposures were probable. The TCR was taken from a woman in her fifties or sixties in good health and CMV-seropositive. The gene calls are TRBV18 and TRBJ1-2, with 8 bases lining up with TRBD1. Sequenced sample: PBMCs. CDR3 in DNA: TGTGCCAGCTCACTGGACAGGGACTGGGGCTACACCTTC. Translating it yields CASSLDRDWGYTF.